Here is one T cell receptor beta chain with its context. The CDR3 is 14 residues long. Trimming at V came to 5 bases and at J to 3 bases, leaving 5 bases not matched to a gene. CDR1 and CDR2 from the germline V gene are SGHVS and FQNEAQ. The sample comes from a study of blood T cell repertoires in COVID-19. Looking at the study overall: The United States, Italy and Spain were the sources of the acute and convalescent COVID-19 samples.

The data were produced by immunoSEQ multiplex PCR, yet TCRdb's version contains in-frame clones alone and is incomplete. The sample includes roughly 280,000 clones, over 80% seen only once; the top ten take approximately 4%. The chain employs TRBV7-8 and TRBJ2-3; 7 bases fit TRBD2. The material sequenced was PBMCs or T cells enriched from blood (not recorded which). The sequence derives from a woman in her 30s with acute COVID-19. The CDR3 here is CASSRGEGTDTQYF. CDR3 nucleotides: TGTGCCAGCAGCCGAGGGGAGGGGACAGATACGCAGTATTTT.